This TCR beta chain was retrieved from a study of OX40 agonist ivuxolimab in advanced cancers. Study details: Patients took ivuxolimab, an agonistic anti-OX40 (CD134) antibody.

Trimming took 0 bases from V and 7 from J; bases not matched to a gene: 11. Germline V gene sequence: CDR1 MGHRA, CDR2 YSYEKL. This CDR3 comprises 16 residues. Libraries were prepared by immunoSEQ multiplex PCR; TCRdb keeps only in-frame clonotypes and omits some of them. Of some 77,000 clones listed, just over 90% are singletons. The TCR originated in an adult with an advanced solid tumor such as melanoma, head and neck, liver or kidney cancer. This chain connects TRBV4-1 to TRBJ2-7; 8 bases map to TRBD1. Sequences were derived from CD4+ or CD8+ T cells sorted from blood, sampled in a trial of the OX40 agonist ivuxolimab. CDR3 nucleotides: TGCGCCAGCAGCCAAGAACCAGGACAGGGAAATGATGAGCAGTACTTC. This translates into CASSQEPGQGNDEQYF.